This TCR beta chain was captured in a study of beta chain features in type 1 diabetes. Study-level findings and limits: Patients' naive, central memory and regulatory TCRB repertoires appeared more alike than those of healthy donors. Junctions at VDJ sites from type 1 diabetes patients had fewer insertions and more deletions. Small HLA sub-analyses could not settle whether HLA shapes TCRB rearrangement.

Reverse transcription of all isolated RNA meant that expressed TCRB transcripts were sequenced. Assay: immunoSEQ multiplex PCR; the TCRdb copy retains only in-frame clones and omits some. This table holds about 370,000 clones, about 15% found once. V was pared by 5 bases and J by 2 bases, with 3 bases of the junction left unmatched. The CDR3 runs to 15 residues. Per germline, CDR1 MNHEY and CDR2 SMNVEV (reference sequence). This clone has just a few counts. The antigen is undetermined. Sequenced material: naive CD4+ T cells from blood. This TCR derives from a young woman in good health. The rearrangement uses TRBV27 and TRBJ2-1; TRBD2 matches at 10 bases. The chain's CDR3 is CASSRTSGAYNEQFF. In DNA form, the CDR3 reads TGTGCCAGCAGTCGGACTAGCGGAGCCTACAATGAGCAGTTCTTC.